This T cell receptor beta chain is drawn from a study of Graves' ophthalmopathy and Graves' hyperthyroidism. General observations from the study: Forecasting of ophthalmopathy progression by the model achieved around 68% sensitivity and 72% to 75% specificity.

Beta-chain TCR CDR3 regions were amplified from RNA transcripts. HTBI-primed first-round RT-PCR preceded second-round multiplex PCR. A single record per CDR3 protein comes from TCRdb applying MiXCR to the multiplex PCR reads. This table has over a million distinct CDR3 sequences, about two fifths appearing once. The diagnosis combined clinical symptoms, thyroxine, TRAb, thyroid ultrasound and orbital computed tomography scans. There are 14 residues in the CDR3. Trimming left V 8 bases short and J 3 bases short, with 13 bases between. Germline loops: CDR1 SEHNR, CDR2 FQNEAQ (reference sequence). A word on this clonotype: Its antigen is undetermined.

V gene TRBV7-9 combines with J gene TRBJ2-2; D possibly corresponds to TRBD2 (7 bases). This clonotype originated in an adult man with Graves' hyperthyroidism. Sequencing used peripheral blood or thyroid tissue (not recorded which). As DNA, the CDR3 is TGTGCCAGCGACGAGGGGGGGTACACCGGGGAGCTGTTTTTT. This translates into CASDEGGYTGELFF.